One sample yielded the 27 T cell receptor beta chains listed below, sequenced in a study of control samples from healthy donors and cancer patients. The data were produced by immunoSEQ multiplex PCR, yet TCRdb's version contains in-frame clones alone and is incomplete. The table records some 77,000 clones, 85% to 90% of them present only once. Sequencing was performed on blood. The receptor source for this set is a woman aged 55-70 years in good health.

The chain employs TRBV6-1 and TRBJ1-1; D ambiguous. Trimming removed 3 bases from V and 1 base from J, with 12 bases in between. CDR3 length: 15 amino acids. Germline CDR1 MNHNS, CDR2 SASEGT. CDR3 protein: CASSEATLWNTEAFF. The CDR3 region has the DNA TGTGCCAGCAGTGAGGCGACTCTATGGAACACTGAAGCTTTCTTT.

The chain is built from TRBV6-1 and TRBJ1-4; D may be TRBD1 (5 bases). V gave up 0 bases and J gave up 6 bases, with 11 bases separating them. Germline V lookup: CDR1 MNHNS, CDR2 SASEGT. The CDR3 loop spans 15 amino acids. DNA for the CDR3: TGTGCCAGCAGTGAAGCCAGTCAGGGTTATGAAAAACTGTTTTTT. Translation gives CASSEASQGYEKLFF.

CDR3 nucleotide sequence: TGTGCCAGCGGCCCAGGGACGAATCAGCCCCAGCATTTT. It is translated as CASGPGTNQPQHF. The chain carries TRBV25-1 and TRBJ1-5; possibly TRBD1 for D (5 bases). The V gene lost 8 bases and the J gene lost 4 bases, with 12 bases spanning the gap. The CDR3 runs to 13 residues. The germline gives CDR1 MGHDK, CDR2 SYGVNS.

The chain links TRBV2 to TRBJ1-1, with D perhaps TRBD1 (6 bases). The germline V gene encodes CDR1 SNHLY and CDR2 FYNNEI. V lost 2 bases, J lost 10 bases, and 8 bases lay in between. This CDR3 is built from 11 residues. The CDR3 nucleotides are TGTGCCAGCAGTGAACAGGGGTTAGCTTTCTTT. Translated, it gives CASSEQGLAFF.

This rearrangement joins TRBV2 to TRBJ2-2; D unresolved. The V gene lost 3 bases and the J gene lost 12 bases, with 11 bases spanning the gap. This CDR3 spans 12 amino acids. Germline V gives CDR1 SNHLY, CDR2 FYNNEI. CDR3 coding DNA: TGTGCCAGCAGTGATAGCCCGCGGAAGCTGTTTTTT. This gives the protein CASSDSPRKLFF.

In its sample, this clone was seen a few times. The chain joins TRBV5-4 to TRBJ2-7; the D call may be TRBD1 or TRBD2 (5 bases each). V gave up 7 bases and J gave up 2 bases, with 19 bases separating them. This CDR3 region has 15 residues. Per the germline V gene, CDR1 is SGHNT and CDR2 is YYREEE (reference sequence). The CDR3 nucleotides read TGTGCCAGCCGAACGAGCCGGGACCGCCCCTACGAGCAGTACTTC. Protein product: CASRTSRDRPYEQYF.

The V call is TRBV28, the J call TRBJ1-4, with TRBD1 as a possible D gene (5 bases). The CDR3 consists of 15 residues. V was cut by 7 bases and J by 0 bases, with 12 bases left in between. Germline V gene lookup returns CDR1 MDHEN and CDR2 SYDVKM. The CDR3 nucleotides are TGTGCCAGCATCCCCCGGGACCCAACTAATGAAAAACTGTTTTTT. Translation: CASIPRDPTNEKLFF.

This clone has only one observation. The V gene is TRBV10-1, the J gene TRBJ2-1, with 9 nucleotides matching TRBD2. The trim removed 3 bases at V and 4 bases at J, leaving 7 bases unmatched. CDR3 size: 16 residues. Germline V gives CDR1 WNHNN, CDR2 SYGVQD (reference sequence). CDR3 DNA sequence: TGCGCCAGCAGTGACCCGAGCGGGGGGCCATACAATGAGCAGTTCTTC. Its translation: CASSDPSGGPYNEQFF.

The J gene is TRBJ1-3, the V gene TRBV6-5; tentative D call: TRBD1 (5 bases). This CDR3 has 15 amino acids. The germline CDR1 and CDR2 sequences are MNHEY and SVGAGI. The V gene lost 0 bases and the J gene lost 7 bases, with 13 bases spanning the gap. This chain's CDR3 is CASSYSPRGLNTIYF. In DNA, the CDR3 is TGTGCCAGCAGTTACTCCCCTCGGGGACTTAACACCATATATTTT.

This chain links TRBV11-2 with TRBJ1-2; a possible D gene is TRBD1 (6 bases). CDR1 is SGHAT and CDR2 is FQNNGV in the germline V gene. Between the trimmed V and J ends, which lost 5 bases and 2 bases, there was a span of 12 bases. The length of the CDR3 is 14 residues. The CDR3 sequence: CASSGRTANYGYTF. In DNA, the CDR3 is TGTGCCAGCAGCGGACGGACAGCAAACTATGGCTACACCTTC.

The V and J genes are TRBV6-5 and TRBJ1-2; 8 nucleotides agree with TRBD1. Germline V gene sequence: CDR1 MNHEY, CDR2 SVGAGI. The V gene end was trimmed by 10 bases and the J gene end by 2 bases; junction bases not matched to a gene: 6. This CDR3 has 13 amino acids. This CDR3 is CATSPGGNYGYTF. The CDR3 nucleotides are TGTGCCACCTCCCCAGGGGGCAACTATGGCTACACCTTC.

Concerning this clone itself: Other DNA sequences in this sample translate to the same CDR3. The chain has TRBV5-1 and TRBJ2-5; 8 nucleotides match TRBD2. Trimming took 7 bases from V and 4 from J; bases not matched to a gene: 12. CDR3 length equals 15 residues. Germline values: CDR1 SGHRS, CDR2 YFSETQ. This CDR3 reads CASGRSGGPGETQYF. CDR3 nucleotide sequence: TGCGCCAGCGGGCGGTCGGGGGGGCCTGGAGAGACCCAGTACTTC.

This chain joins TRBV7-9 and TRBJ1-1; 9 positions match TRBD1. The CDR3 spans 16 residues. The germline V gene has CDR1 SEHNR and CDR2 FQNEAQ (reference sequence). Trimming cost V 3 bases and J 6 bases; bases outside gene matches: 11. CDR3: CASSFDRGVGGAEAFF. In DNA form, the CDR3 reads TGTGCCAGCAGCTTTGACAGGGGGGTAGGCGGCGCTGAAGCTTTCTTT.

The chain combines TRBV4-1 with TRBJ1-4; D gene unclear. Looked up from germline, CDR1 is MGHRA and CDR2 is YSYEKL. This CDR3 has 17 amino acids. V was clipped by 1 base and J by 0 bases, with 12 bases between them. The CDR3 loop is CASSQAGGRATNEKLFF. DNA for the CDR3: TGCGCCAGCAGCCAAGCGGGAGGTCGAGCAACTAATGAAAAACTGTTTTTT.

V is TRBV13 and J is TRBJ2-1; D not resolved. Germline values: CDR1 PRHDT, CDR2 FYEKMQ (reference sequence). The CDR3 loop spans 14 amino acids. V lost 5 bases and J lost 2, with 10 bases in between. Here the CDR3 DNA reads TGTGCCAGCAGCCTAGACGACACCTACAATGAGCAGTTCTTC. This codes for CASSLDDTYNEQFF.

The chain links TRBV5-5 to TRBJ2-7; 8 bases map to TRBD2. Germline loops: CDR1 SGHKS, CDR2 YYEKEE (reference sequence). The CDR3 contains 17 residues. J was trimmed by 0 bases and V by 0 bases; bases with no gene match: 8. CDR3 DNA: TGTGCCAGCAGCTTGGCCCGAACTAGCGGCAACTCCTACGAGCAGTACTTC. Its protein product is CASSLARTSGNSYEQYF. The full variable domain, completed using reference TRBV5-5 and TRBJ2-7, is DAGVTQSPTHLIKTRGQQVTLRCSPISGHKSVSWYQQVLGQGPQFIFQYYEKEERGRGNFPDRFSARQFPNYSSELNVNALLLGDSALYLCASSLARTSGNSYEQYFGPGTRLTVT.

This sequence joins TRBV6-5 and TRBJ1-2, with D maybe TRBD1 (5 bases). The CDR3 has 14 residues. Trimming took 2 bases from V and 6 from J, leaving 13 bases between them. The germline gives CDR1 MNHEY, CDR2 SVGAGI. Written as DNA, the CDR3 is TGTGCCAGCAGTTACCGGGACGGGGCCAATGGCTACACCTTC. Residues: CASSYRDGANGYTF.

The DNA for the CDR3 is TGTGCCAGCAGTTTTAGCGGCTATGGCTACACCTTC. It codes for CASSFSGYGYTF. The J gene is TRBJ1-2, the V gene TRBV28; D is unclear. Trimming stripped 3 bases from V and 4 bases from J, with 6 bases between. The CDR3 spans 12 residues. The germline CDR1 and CDR2 sequences are MDHEN and SYDVKM.

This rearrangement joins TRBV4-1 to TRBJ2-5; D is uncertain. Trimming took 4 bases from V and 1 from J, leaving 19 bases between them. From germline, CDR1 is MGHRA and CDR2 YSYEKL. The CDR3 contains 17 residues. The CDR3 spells CASSLTGPEYPQETQYF. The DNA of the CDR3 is TGCGCCAGCAGCCTCACTGGGCCTGAATACCCCCAAGAGACCCAGTACTTC.

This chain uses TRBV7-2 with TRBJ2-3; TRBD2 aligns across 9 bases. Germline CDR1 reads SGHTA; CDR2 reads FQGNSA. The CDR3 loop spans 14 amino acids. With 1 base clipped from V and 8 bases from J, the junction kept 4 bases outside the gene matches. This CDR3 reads CASSLGGGAGTQYF. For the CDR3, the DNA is TGTGCCAGCAGCTTAGGCGGGGGGGCCGGTACGCAGTATTTT.

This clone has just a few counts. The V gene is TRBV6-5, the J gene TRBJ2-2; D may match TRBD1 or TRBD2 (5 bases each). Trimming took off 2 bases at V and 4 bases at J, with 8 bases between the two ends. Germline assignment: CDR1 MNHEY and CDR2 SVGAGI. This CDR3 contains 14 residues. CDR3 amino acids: CASSYDSGTGELFF. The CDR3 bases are TGTGCCAGCAGTTACGACAGCGGCACCGGGGAGCTGTTTTTT.

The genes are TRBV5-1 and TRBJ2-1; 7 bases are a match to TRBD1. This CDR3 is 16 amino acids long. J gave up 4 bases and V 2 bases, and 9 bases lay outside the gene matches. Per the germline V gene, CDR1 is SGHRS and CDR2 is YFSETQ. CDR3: CASSLTGTAFYNEQFF. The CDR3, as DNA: TGCGCCAGCAGCTTAACCGGGACAGCATTTTACAATGAGCAGTTCTTC.

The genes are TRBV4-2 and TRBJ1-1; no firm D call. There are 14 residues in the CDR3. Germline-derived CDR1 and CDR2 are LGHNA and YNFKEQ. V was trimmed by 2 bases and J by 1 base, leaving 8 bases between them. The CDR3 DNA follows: TGTGCCAGCAGCCAACGGGAAGGGAACACTGAAGCTTTCTTT. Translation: CASSQREGNTEAFF.

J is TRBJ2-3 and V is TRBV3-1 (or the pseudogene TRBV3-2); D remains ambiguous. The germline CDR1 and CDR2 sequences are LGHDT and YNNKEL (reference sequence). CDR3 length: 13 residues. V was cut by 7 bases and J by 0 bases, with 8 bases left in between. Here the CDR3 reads CASMGWSTDTQYF. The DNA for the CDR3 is TGTGCCAGCATGGGGTGGAGCACAGATACGCAGTATTTT.

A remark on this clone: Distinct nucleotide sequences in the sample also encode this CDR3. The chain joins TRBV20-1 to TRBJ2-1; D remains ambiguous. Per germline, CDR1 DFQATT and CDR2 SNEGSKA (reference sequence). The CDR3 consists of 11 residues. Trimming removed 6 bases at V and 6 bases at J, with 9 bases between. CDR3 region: CSASFTNEQFF. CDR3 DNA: TGCAGTGCCTCTTTCACCAATGAGCAGTTCTTC.

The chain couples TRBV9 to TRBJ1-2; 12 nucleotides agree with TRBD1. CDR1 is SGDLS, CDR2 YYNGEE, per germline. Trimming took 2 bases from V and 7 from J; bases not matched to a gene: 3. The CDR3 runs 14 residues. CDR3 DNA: TGTGCCAGCAGCGTGGGGACAGGGGGCCGTGGCTACACCTTC. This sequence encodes CASSVGTGGRGYTF.

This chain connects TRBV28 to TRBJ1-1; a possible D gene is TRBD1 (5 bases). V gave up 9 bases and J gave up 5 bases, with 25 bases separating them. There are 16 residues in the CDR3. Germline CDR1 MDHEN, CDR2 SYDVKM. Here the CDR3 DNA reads TGTGCCAGAACCCCCAGGGAGGGTGAGGGATGGACTGAAGCTTTCTTT. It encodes CARTPREGEGWTEAFF. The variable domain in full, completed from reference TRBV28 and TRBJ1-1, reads DVKVTQSSRYLVKRTGEKVFLECVQDMDHENMFWYRQDPGLGLRLIYFSYDVKMKEKGDIPEGYSVSREKKERFSLILESASTNQTSMYLCARTPREGEGWTEAFFGQGTRLTVV.